A single sample is the source of the 4 T cell receptor beta chains below, sequenced in a study of chemoradiotherapy in HPV16-positive cancers (dated by TCRdb to the early 2020s). Receptor libraries were prepared by the immunoSEQ multiplex PCR assay. In its TCRdb copy, this immuneACCESS table keeps in-frame sequences only and misses some clones. Where compared with another copy, unresolved V genes explain less than half of these, and the others have no known cause. This sample lists some 10,000 clones; approximately 70% were detected once. The leading ten clones occupy around a tenth of the sample. Sequenced material: tumor tissue, taken from a patient who underwent chemoradiotherapy. Receptor source: a human donor with HPV-associated anogenital cancer.

This clone was picked up a small number of times. The chain couples TRBV6-5 to TRBJ2-5; 10 bases are a match to TRBD2. CDR1 is MNHEY, CDR2 SVGAGI, per germline. Trimming took 0 bases from V and 6 from J; bases not matched to a gene: 4. CDR3 length: 15 amino acids. CDR3 bases: TGTGCCAGCAGTTACTCGAGCGGGGGGGGACAGACCCAGTACTTC. This sequence encodes CASSYSSGGGQTQYF.

CDR3 nucleotide sequence: TGTGCCAGCACCCTGGGGGGTAAAGAGACCCAGTACTTC. This translates into CASTLGGKETQYF. The chain employs TRBV5-5 and TRBJ2-5; D might be TRBD2 (6 bases). Germline V gene lookup returns CDR1 SGHKS and CDR2 YYEKEE (reference sequence). This CDR3 region has 13 residues. V shed 6 bases and J shed 3 bases, with 12 bases lying between them.

This clone has only a few counts. The rearrangement uses TRBV2 and TRBJ2-3; no reliable D call. V lost 6 bases to trimming and J lost 2 bases, with 18 bases between them. Germline CDR1 and CDR2: SNHLY and FYNNEI. The length of the CDR3 is 16 residues. DNA for the CDR3: TGTGCCAGCAGCTCGCTAACTGATCCTGACACAGATACGCAGTATTTT. Its translation: CASSSLTDPDTDTQYF.

This clone came up once. The V call is TRBV11-2, the J call TRBJ2-1; D perhaps matches TRBD2 (6 bases). The CDR3 runs 13 residues. V lost 6 bases to trimming and J lost 5 bases, with 11 bases between them. Germline CDR1 reads SGHAT; CDR2 reads FQNNGV. The CDR3 sequence: CASSGGMDNEQFF. The CDR3 DNA reads as TGTGCCAGCAGTGGAGGGATGGACAATGAGCAGTTCTTC.